These 26 T cell receptor beta chains originate from one sample sequenced in a study of shared clonotypes between healthy human individuals. Only in-frame clones appear in the TCRdb table, and some are missing; sequencing was by immunoSEQ multiplex PCR. This table has about 1 million clones, about 76% appearing once. Source material: memory CD4+ T cells sorted from blood. Subset noted: CD45RA-negative fraction. These receptors all stem from a man aged 18 to 35 in good health.

The CDR3 DNA reads as TGTGCCAGCAGTGACTCACTAGCGGGAGCAGATACGCAGTATTTT. Translating gives CASSDSLAGADTQYF. The gene calls are TRBV6-4 and TRBJ2-3; 11 bases map to TRBD2. Germline V gene data show CDR1 as MRHNA and CDR2 as SNTAGT. The V gene end was trimmed by 0 bases and the J gene end by 4 bases; junction bases not matched to a gene: 0. This CDR3 comprises 15 residues.

The V and J genes are TRBV4-3 and TRBJ1-1; perhaps TRBD1 as D (6 bases). The V gene lost 3 bases and the J gene lost 0 bases, with 11 bases spanning the gap. The CDR3 sequence is 15 residues long. Germline V gene lookup returns CDR1 LGHNA and CDR2 YSLEER. The CDR3 DNA reads TGCGCCAGCAGCCACCAGGACAGCTTGAACACTGAAGCTTTCTTT. Translation: CASSHQDSLNTEAFF.

The chain joins TRBV2 to TRBJ2-5, with 10 bases that match TRBD2. Trimming removed 7 bases from V and 5 bases from J; junction bases left unmatched: 7. From germline, CDR1 is SNHLY and CDR2 FYNNEI. The CDR3 length is 14 residues. The CDR3 spells CASTIAGGSETQYF. CDR3 coding DNA: TGTGCCAGCACGATAGCGGGGGGATCGGAGACCCAGTACTTC.

This rearrangement joins TRBV19 to TRBJ2-7; D gene uncertain. Germline V CDR1 and CDR2: LNHDA, SQIVND (reference sequence). V gave up 5 bases and J gave up 2 bases, with 10 bases separating them. CDR3 size: 13 residues. CDR3 nucleotide sequence: TGTGCCAGTAGTGTTTCCGATACCTACGAGCAGTACTTC. Translation gives CASSVSDTYEQYF.

Only one count was recorded for this clone. Here the CDR3 reads CASSVDGFYEQYF. The CDR3 bases are TGTGCCAGCAGCGTGGACGGATTCTACGAGCAGTACTTC. The chain uses TRBV5-4 and TRBJ2-7; D unresolved. Germline V gene lookup returns CDR1 SGHNT and CDR2 YYREEE (reference sequence). This CDR3 is 13 amino acids long. V lost 4 bases and J 3 bases, leaving 11 bases between the germline ends.

This chain links TRBV9 with TRBJ2-7; TRBD2 matches 8 bases. The germline CDR1 and CDR2 sequences are SGDLS and YYNGEE. V lost 4 bases and J lost 5; bases outside the gene matches: 8. The CDR3 totals 14 residues. In DNA form, the CDR3 reads TGTGCCAGCAGCACCCAAGCGGGGGTAAACGAGCAGTACTTC. Amino acids: CASSTQAGVNEQYF. The full variable domain, in which reference TRBV9 and TRBJ2-7 provide the parts outside the CDR3, is DSGVTQTPKHLITATGQRVTLRCSPRSGDLSVYWYQQSLDQGLQFLIQYYNGEERAKGNILERFSAQQFPDLHSELNLSSLELGDSALYFCASSTQAGVNEQYFGPGTRLTVT.

This clone was counted between two and nine times. The rearrangement joins TRBV9 to TRBJ2-7; 8 bases map to TRBD2. This CDR3 has 14 amino acids. The J segment lost 2 bases and the V segment lost 3 bases, leaving 4 bases of the junction unmatched. Per germline, CDR1 SGDLS and CDR2 YYNGEE. Here the CDR3 DNA reads TGTGCCAGCAGCGGCGGACTAGCTCCCTACGAGCAGTACTTC. Its translation is CASSGGLAPYEQYF.

The chain is built from TRBV23-1 and TRBJ2-7; D call uncertain. TRBV23-1 is classed as an ORF, of uncertain function. The CDR3 runs to 16 residues. The V and J ends lost 5 bases and 0 bases respectively, with 17 bases between them. DNA of the CDR3: TGCGCCAGCAGTACTCGCACAGACTGCTCCTCCTACGAGCAGTACTTC. Translated, it gives CASSTRTDCSSYEQYF.

This clone has only a few counts. The chain links TRBV9 to TRBJ2-3; possibly TRBD2 for D (5 bases). The CDR3 sequence is 14 residues long. Germline V lookup: CDR1 SGDLS, CDR2 YYNGEE. V dropped 3 bases and J dropped 1 base, with 9 bases sitting between them. This CDR3 reads CASSAEGGTDTQYF. The CDR3 bases are TGTGCCAGCAGCGCCGAGGGCGGCACAGATACGCAGTATTTT.

This clone was found once. This chain connects TRBV7-2 to TRBJ1-2, with 9 bases lining up with TRBD1. Looked up from germline, CDR1 is SGHTA and CDR2 is FQGNSA. Trimming removed 5 bases from V and 8 bases from J; junction bases left unmatched: 12. CDR3 length: 15 residues. Written as DNA, the CDR3 is TGTGCCAGCAGCATACAAGGACAGGGGTTTCACGGCTACACCTTC. It specifies CASSIQGQGFHGYTF.

V is TRBV7-9 and J is TRBJ1-2; the D gene is possibly TRBD1 (5 bases). Trimming removed 0 bases from V and 7 bases from J, with 18 bases in between. Germline CDR1 SEHNR, CDR2 FQNEAQ (reference sequence). This CDR3 region has 16 residues. CDR3: CASSLAAGGLSSGYTF. The DNA for the CDR3 is TGTGCCAGCAGCTTAGCGGCGGGGGGTCTCTCGTCTGGCTACACCTTC. Variable domain in full (rest from reference TRBV7-9 and TRBJ1-2): DTGVSQNPRHKITKRGQNVTFRCDPISEHNRLYWYRQTLGQGPEFLTYFQNEAQLEKSRLLSDRFSAERPKGSFSTLEIQRTEQGDSAMYLCASSLAAGGLSSGYTFGSGTRLTVV.

The V gene is TRBV28, the J gene TRBJ2-5; 10 bases line up with TRBD1. CDR3 length: 13 amino acids. Looked up from germline, CDR1 is MDHEN and CDR2 is SYDVKM. The V gene end was trimmed by 7 bases and the J gene end by 5 bases; junction bases not matched to a gene: 4. CDR3 DNA: TGTGCCAGCAAACAGACAGGGGGCGAGACCCAGTACTTC. The encoded protein is CASKQTGGETQYF.

V and J are TRBV14 and TRBJ1-2, with 7 bases fitting TRBD1. The germline V gene has CDR1 SGHDN and CDR2 FVKESK. The CDR3 has 15 residues. V dropped 2 bases and J dropped 4; count of bases not matched to a gene: 7. The CDR3 region is CASSQRQGESYGYTF. CDR3 DNA: TGTGCCAGCAGCCAACGACAGGGAGAGAGCTATGGCTACACCTTC.

This clone has more than one count but fewer than ten. The V and J genes are TRBV19 and TRBJ1-5; D perhaps matches TRBD1 (5 bases). Trimming took off 8 bases at V and 6 bases at J, with 23 bases between the two ends. Per the germline V gene, CDR1 is LNHDA and CDR2 is SQIVND (reference sequence). This CDR3 region has 16 residues. In nucleotides, the CDR3 is TGTGCCAGTGCCCGGGACCCTAAGATGGGTCGTCAGCCCCAGCATTTT. It codes for CASARDPKMGRQPQHF.

The rearrangement links TRBV27 to TRBJ1-4; D gene uncertain. V shed 2 bases and J shed 4 bases, with 5 bases lying between them. CDR1 and CDR2 from the germline V gene are MNHEY and SMNVEV (reference sequence). This CDR3 spans 13 amino acids. CDR3 residues: CASSLGINEKLFF. In DNA form, the CDR3 reads TGTGCCAGCAGTTTAGGGATTAATGAAAAACTGTTTTTT.

The gene calls are TRBV2 and TRBJ2-5; possible D gene TRBD1, 5 bases. Per germline, CDR1 SNHLY and CDR2 FYNNEI. V lost 5 bases to trimming and J lost 3 bases, with 13 bases between them. The CDR3 sequence is 14 residues long. CDR3 sequence (DNA): TGTGCCAGCAGTTCTCAGGGTGCCGAAGAGACCCAGTACTTC. Protein sequence: CASSSQGAEETQYF.

This sequence joins TRBV5-4 and TRBJ2-3; 11 nucleotides agree with TRBD2. Per the germline V gene, CDR1 is SGHNT and CDR2 is YYREEE (reference sequence). CDR3 length: 17 amino acids. V gave up 2 bases and J gave up 9 bases; unmatched junction bases: 14. For the CDR3, the DNA is TGTGCCAGCAGCTTCGGGACGACTAGCGGGACATCCGCAACGCAGTATTTT. This translates into CASSFGTTSGTSATQYF.

J is TRBJ1-3 and V is TRBV30; D gene ambiguous. The CDR3 contains 13 residues. Germline loops: CDR1 GTSNPN, CDR2 SVGIG (reference sequence). Trimming cost V 2 bases and J 1 base, with 6 bases left between them. CDR3 DNA: TGTGCCTGGAGTAGTATTTCTGGAAACACCATATATTTT. As protein: CAWSSISGNTIYF. Full variable domain (missing parts from reference TRBV30 and TRBJ1-3): SQTIHQWPATLVQPVGSPLSLECTVEGTSNPNLYWYRQAAGRGLQLLFYSVGIGQISSEVPQNLSASRPQDRQFILSSKKLLLSDSGFYLCAWSSISGNTIYFGEGSWLTVV.

This clone was detected ten times or more. The CDR3: CTILAGGPDTQYF. The CDR3 coding sequence is TGCACCATACTAGCGGGAGGGCCAGATACGCAGTATTTT. The chain recombines TRBV1 with TRBJ2-3; the D call of TRBD2 is as the table states it, not checked on the DNA. TRBV1 is a recognized pseudogene. The CDR3 consists of 13 residues.

The chain is built from TRBV5-6 and TRBJ2-4, with 13 positions matching TRBD2. Germline trimming cut 0 bases from V and 2 bases from J; bases unmatched to any gene: 5. The CDR3 has 18 amino acids. Per germline, CDR1 SGHDT and CDR2 YYEEEE. In DNA, the CDR3 is TGTGCCAGCAGCTTGGGGACTAGCGGGAGAACATCCAAAAACATTCAGTACTTC. Translation gives CASSLGTSGRTSKNIQYF.

This clone was seen only once. This rearrangement joins TRBV5-1 to TRBJ2-7; the match to TRBD1 covers 7 bases. Germline CDR1 reads SGHRS; CDR2 reads YFSETQ. The CDR3 runs to 15 residues. The V and J ends lost 0 bases and 2 bases, in that order; junction bases with no gene match: 5. The DNA of the CDR3 is TGCGCCAGCAGCTTGGGGGGACAGAAAACCTACGAGCAGTACTTC. Translation gives CASSLGGQKTYEQYF. Filled out from reference TRBV5-1 and TRBJ2-7, the complete variable domain reads KAGVTQTPRYLIKTRGQQVTLSCSPISGHRSVSWYQQTPGQGLQFLFEYFSETQRNKGNFPGRFSGRQFSNSRSEMNVSTLELGDSALYLCASSLGGQKTYEQYFGPGTRLTVT.

This clone was observed a single time. The V gene is TRBV28, the J gene TRBJ2-4; possible D gene TRBD2, 6 bases. CDR3 length equals 14 residues. Looked up from germline, CDR1 is MDHEN and CDR2 is SYDVKM. The V and J ends lost 7 bases and 2 bases respectively, with 12 bases between them. The CDR3 spells CASKGGGSKNIQYF. The CDR3 DNA is TGTGCCAGCAAAGGTGGGGGGTCCAAAAACATTCAGTACTTC.

The V gene is TRBV5-4, the J gene TRBJ2-7; weak D call: TRBD1 (6 bases). V dropped 0 bases and J dropped 3 bases, with 13 bases sitting between them. CDR1 and CDR2 (germline): SGHNT, YYREEE (reference sequence). This CDR3 has 15 residues. The CDR3 sequence: CASSLVGTRDYEQYF. CDR3 bases: TGTGCCAGCAGCTTGGTCGGGACAAGGGACTACGAGCAGTACTTC.

DNA of the CDR3: TGCGCCAGCAGCTTAATAGCGGGAGGTGGAGTCGGGGAGCTGTTTTTT. Its translation: CASSLIAGGGVGELFF. The chain is built from TRBV5-1 and TRBJ2-2; TRBD2 matches 10 bases. This CDR3 has 16 residues. Germline-derived CDR1 and CDR2 are SGHRS and YFSETQ. Trimming at V came to 2 bases and at J to 7 bases, leaving 8 bases not matched to a gene.

V gene TRBV28 combines with J gene TRBJ1-3, with 9 bases matching TRBD1. Per the germline V gene, CDR1 is MDHEN and CDR2 is SYDVKM. The CDR3 runs 14 residues. Germline trimming cut 6 bases from V and 4 bases from J; bases unmatched to any gene: 4. The CDR3 loop reads CASRDRGSGNTIYF. CDR3 nucleotides: TGTGCCAGCAGGGACAGGGGTTCGGGAAACACCATATATTTT.

The chain is built from TRBV11-2 and TRBJ2-5, with D perhaps matching TRBD2 (6 bases). Germline CDR1 SGHAT, CDR2 FQNNGV. Between the trimmed V and J ends, which lost 5 bases and 5 bases, there was a span of 18 bases. The length of the CDR3 is 15 residues. The CDR3 DNA sequence: TGTGCCAGCAGCCCAACATGGGAGGATCATGAGACCCAGTACTTC. Its protein product is CASSPTWEDHETQYF.